One T cell receptor beta chain is described in this entry. Some clones are missing from TCRdb's copy, which holds only in-frame ones; the method was immunoSEQ multiplex PCR. The sample lists roughly 200,000 clones; approximately 89% were seen once. This sample was taken from a study of blood T cell repertoires in COVID-19. This CDR3 is 15 amino acids long. Germline V gives CDR1 SGHRS, CDR2 YFSETQ. V trimming: 4 bases; J trimming: 4 bases; junction bases outside the gene matches: 5. The rearrangement uses TRBV5-1 and TRBJ2-5; 12 bases align to TRBD2. This clonotype was obtained from a woman aged 55-69 years with acute or convalescent COVID-19. What was sequenced was peripheral blood. The CDR3 loop reads CASSPGTSGLETQYF. The CDR3 nucleotides read TGCGCCAGCAGCCCAGGGACTAGCGGGTTAGAGACCCAGTACTTC. The variable domain in full, completed from reference TRBV5-1 and TRBJ2-5, reads KAGVTQTPRYLIKTRGQQVTLSCSPISGHRSVSWYQQTPGQGLQFLFEYFSETQRNKGNFPGRFSGRQFSNSRSEMNVSTLELGDSALYLCASSPGTSGLETQYFGPGTRLLVL.